This T cell receptor beta chain derives from a study of breast tumors, draining lymph nodes, adjacent tissues. Study-wide findings and caveats: Findings are consistent with lymph node origin and intratumoral expansion of most tumor T cells. Tumors had less TCR diversity than lymph nodes, more than nontumor tissue.

With 8 bases clipped from V and 0 bases from J, the junction kept 9 bases outside the gene matches. Germline V CDR1 and CDR2: SGHAT, FQNNGV. The CDR3 has 17 amino acids. Samples came from axillary lymph nodes draining the breast cancer. MiXCR, run by TCRdb on the multiplex PCR reads, gives a single entry per CDR3 protein. The repertoire includes under 150,000 distinct CDR3 sequences, about 20% of them detected once, and roughly 2% sits in the top ten. A word on this clonotype: The antigen is not known.

The sequence was collected from a female donor with breast cancer. Some clones in this sample may be carry-over from other donors' samples. The rearrangement joins TRBV11-2 to TRBJ2-4, with TRBD1 identical over 11 bases. Sequencing was carried out using axillary lymph node tissue. CDR3 protein: CASGSWTGGIAKNIQYF. The DNA of the CDR3 is TGTGCCAGCGGCTCGTGGACAGGGGGCATAGCCAAAAACATTCAGTACTTC.